The 20 T cell receptor beta chains below all came from one sample that was sequenced in a study of blood T cell repertoires in COVID-19. Data came from immunoSEQ multiplex PCR; TCRdb stores just in-frame clones and leaves some out. Among around 71,000 clones listed, about nine tenths were seen once. Specimen: peripheral blood. These receptors were obtained from a woman aged 60-75 years with acute or convalescent COVID-19.

The V and J genes are TRBV5-1 and TRBJ2-7; 8 nucleotides match TRBD1. The CDR3 is made up of 14 amino acids. V was pared by 4 bases and J by 0 bases, with 3 bases of the junction left unmatched. CDR1 and CDR2 (germline): SGHRS, YFSETQ. The CDR3 DNA is TGCGCCAGCAGCCCGGGACAGGCCTCCTACGAGCAGTACTTC. This gives the protein CASSPGQASYEQYF.

The chain has TRBV12-5 and TRBJ1-2; D unresolved. This CDR3 region has 12 residues. Trimming cost V 1 base and J 4 bases, with 4 bases left between them. The V gene's germline CDR1 is LGHNT and CDR2 FRNRAP. The CDR3 reads CASGLGPYGYTF. CDR3 DNA: TGTGCTAGTGGTTTGGGGCCCTATGGCTACACCTTC.

V is TRBV27 and J is TRBJ2-7, with D possibly matching TRBD1 (5 bases). Trimming took 1 base from V and 4 from J, leaving 11 bases between them. The CDR3 consists of 14 residues. Germline V gene sequence: CDR1 MNHEY, CDR2 SMNVEV (reference sequence). This CDR3 is CASSLLGVAYEQYF. The CDR3, as DNA: TGTGCCAGCAGTTTATTAGGGGTCGCGTACGAGCAGTACTTC.

The chain employs TRBV29-1 and TRBJ2-3; 15 bases map to TRBD2. The J segment lost 4 bases and the V segment lost 8 bases, leaving 10 bases of the junction unmatched. The CDR3 has 16 amino acids. Germline assignment: CDR1 SQVTM and CDR2 ANQGSEA. The CDR3 is CSSIRTSGGEADTQYF. CDR3 sequence (DNA): TGCAGCTCAATCCGGACTAGCGGGGGGGAAGCAGATACGCAGTATTTT.

This chain joins TRBV28 and TRBJ1-4; D is uncertain. The germline V gene encodes CDR1 MDHEN and CDR2 SYDVKM. The CDR3 totals 14 residues. Trimming took off 3 bases at V and 8 bases at J, with 13 bases between the two ends. The CDR3 loop is CASSFAAPGEKLFF. CDR3 coding DNA: TGTGCCAGCAGTTTCGCGGCCCCGGGGGAAAAACTGTTTTTT.

V usage is TRBV28 and J usage is TRBJ1-1, with D perhaps matching TRBD1 (5 bases). This CDR3 is built from 11 residues. CDR1 and CDR2 (germline): MDHEN, SYDVKM. Deletions cut 5 bases from V and 10 bases from J, with 11 bases between. CDR3 residues: CASSNYGGAFF. Written as DNA, the CDR3 is TGTGCCAGCAGTAATTACGGGGGAGCTTTCTTT.

V is TRBV5-4 and J is TRBJ1-2; D remains unclear. The CDR3 has 15 residues. Germline CDR1 reads SGHNT; CDR2 reads YYREEE (reference sequence). Trimming left V 4 bases short and J 5 bases short, with 18 bases between. CDR3 nucleotide sequence: TGTGCCAGCAGCGGGCAGGCCGGGATACAGTATGGCTACACCTTC. This translates into CASSGQAGIQYGYTF.

This chain uses TRBV10-3 with TRBJ2-1; 7 nucleotides match TRBD2. CDR3 length: 11 residues. The V and J ends lost 9 bases and 9 bases, in that order; junction bases with no gene match: 5. The germline gives CDR1 ENHRY, CDR2 SYGVKD. CDR3 region: CAISAGVEQFF. The DNA of the CDR3 is TGTGCCATTTCCGCGGGAGTTGAGCAGTTCTTC.

The chain carries TRBV2 and TRBJ2-2, with 7 bases fitting TRBD2. The V gene's germline CDR1 is SNHLY and CDR2 FYNNEI. The CDR3 consists of 15 residues. The V segment lost 6 bases and the J segment 1 base; nucleotides outside the gene matches: 5. The CDR3, as DNA: TGTGCCAGCAGCCCCCTAGCGGAGAACACCGGGGAGCTGTTTTTT. Protein: CASSPLAENTGELFF.

In this sample, this clone turned up once. The chain recombines TRBV5-1 with TRBJ2-3; the D gene is possibly TRBD2 (6 bases). In germline, CDR1 is SGHRS, CDR2 YFSETQ. The CDR3 length is 14 residues. With 3 bases removed from V and 1 base from J, the gap between germline ends came to 9 bases. The CDR3 DNA reads TGCGCCAGCAGCTACGGACTACGCACAGATACGCAGTATTTT. Residues: CASSYGLRTDTQYF.

The chain joins TRBV5-6 to TRBJ1-1; the D is unclear. The length of the CDR3 is 14 residues. CDR1 and CDR2 (germline): SGHDT, YYEEEE. The V end lost 0 bases, the J end lost 1 base, and 7 bases lay between the germline ends. As DNA, the CDR3 is TGTGCCAGCAGCTTGGACGAGCAGAACACTGAAGCTTTCTTT. Translating it yields CASSLDEQNTEAFF. Combining the CDR3 with reference TRBV5-6 and TRBJ1-1 gives the whole variable domain DAGVTQSPTHLIKTRGQQVTLRCSPKSGHDTVSWYQQALGQGPQFIFQYYEEEERQRGNFPDRFSGHQFPNYSSELNVNALLLGDSALYLCASSLDEQNTEAFFGQGTRLTVV.

This chain connects TRBV5-6 to TRBJ1-6; D is perhaps TRBD1 (6 bases). The length of the CDR3 is 14 residues. Germline values: CDR1 SGHDT, CDR2 YYEEEE. V was shortened by 4 bases and J by 7 bases, with 12 bases between the two germline ends. The CDR3 DNA is TGTGCCAGCAGCAGAACAGGGTTGAATTCACCCCTCCACTTT. Translation gives CASSRTGLNSPLHF.

The chain is built from TRBV27 and TRBJ1-1; maybe TRBD1 (5 bases). In germline, CDR1 is MNHEY, CDR2 SMNVEV (reference sequence). This CDR3 region has 18 residues. V lost 2 bases and J 1 base, leaving 20 bases between the germline ends. CDR3 coding DNA: TGTGCCAGCAGTTTAACCCCTCCGGACACAGTACCGAACACTGAAGCTTTCTTT. Protein: CASSLTPPDTVPNTEAFF.

The chain combines TRBV4-2 with TRBJ2-1, with 11 positions matching TRBD2. J lost 4 bases, V lost 2 bases, and 4 bases had no gene match. Germline V CDR1 and CDR2: LGHNA, YNFKEQ. The length of the CDR3 is 16 residues. The CDR3 reads CASSQRGLAVYNEQFF. CDR3 sequence (DNA): TGTGCCAGCAGCCAACGGGGACTAGCGGTATACAATGAGCAGTTCTTC.

V usage is TRBV14 and J usage is TRBJ1-2, with D hard to call. The CDR3 totals 12 residues. Per the germline V gene, CDR1 is SGHDN and CDR2 is FVKESK. V was trimmed by 1 base and J by 7 bases, leaving 7 bases between them. DNA for the CDR3: TGTGCCAGCAGCCAAGCGTCGGGTGGCTACACCTTC. This encodes CASSQASGGYTF.

The rearrangement links TRBV9 to TRBJ1-1; D is uncertain. This CDR3 comprises 16 residues. The V gene lost 0 bases and the J gene lost 1 base, with 13 bases spanning the gap. In germline, CDR1 is SGDLS, CDR2 YYNGEE. This CDR3 is CASSVVEPRRNTEAFF. CDR3 sequence (DNA): TGTGCCAGCAGCGTAGTCGAACCACGGAGGAACACTGAAGCTTTCTTT.

The rearrangement joins TRBV7-3 to TRBJ2-3, with TRBD2 matching over 8 bases. This CDR3 has 19 amino acids. Germline CDR1 reads SGHTA; CDR2 reads FQGTGA. Losses at the gene ends were 1 base for V and 0 bases for J; bases not matched to a gene: 12. Here the CDR3 DNA reads TGTGCCAGCAGCTTAATGGGTCGTGGAGCGGGAGTAAGCACAGATACGCAGTATTTT. Its translation is CASSLMGRGAGVSTDTQYF.

V gene TRBV27 combines with J gene TRBJ1-1; D is unresolved. The CDR3 covers 13 residues. Trimming took off 3 bases at V and 1 base at J, with 6 bases between the two ends. Germline V gene data show CDR1 as MNHEY and CDR2 as SMNVEV (reference sequence). This CDR3 reads CASSFNGNTEAFF. The CDR3 nucleotides are TGTGCCAGCAGTTTCAACGGGAACACTGAAGCTTTCTTT.

The chain joins TRBV3-1 (or the pseudogene TRBV3-2) to TRBJ1-1; D unresolved. The ends were cut back, 4 bases at V and 0 bases at J, with 9 bases in the middle. Germline CDR1 LGHDT, CDR2 YNNKEL (reference sequence). This CDR3 contains 14 residues. This CDR3 reads CASSPLSMNTEAFF. The DNA for the CDR3 is TGTGCCAGCAGCCCACTTTCCATGAACACTGAAGCTTTCTTT.

This rearrangement joins TRBV6-2 or TRBV6-3 to TRBJ1-1; D not resolved. The length of the CDR3 is 14 residues. V was pared by 2 bases and J by 6 bases, with 13 bases between. Germline V gene data show CDR1 as MNHEY and CDR2 as SVGEGT. The CDR3 loop reads CASSYPLERSEAFF. In nucleotides, the CDR3 is TGTGCCAGCAGTTACCCCCTCGAGAGGTCTGAAGCTTTCTTT.